This T cell receptor beta chain derives from a study of cytomegalovirus exposure and HLA in healthy donors. The PCR contained 60 Vbeta and 13 Jbeta primers. Profiled with immunoSEQ multiplex PCR; TCRdb holds only in-frame clones, not every one. The sample lists around 170,000 clones, 79% seen once, with approximately 0.7% in the top ten. CDR1 and CDR2 from the germline V gene are MNHNY and SVGAGI (reference sequence). Trimming removed 6 bases from V and 4 bases from J; junction bases left unmatched: 6. CDR3 size: 14 residues. The origin of this receptor is a woman in her thirties or forties in good health and CMV-seronegative. The specimen was PBMCs. The V gene is TRBV6-6, the J gene TRBJ2-5; TRBD1 matches 9 bases. CDR3 nucleotide sequence: TGTGCCAGCAGCCGGACAGGGGTGGTAGAGACCCAGTACTTC. This translates into CASSRTGVVETQYF.